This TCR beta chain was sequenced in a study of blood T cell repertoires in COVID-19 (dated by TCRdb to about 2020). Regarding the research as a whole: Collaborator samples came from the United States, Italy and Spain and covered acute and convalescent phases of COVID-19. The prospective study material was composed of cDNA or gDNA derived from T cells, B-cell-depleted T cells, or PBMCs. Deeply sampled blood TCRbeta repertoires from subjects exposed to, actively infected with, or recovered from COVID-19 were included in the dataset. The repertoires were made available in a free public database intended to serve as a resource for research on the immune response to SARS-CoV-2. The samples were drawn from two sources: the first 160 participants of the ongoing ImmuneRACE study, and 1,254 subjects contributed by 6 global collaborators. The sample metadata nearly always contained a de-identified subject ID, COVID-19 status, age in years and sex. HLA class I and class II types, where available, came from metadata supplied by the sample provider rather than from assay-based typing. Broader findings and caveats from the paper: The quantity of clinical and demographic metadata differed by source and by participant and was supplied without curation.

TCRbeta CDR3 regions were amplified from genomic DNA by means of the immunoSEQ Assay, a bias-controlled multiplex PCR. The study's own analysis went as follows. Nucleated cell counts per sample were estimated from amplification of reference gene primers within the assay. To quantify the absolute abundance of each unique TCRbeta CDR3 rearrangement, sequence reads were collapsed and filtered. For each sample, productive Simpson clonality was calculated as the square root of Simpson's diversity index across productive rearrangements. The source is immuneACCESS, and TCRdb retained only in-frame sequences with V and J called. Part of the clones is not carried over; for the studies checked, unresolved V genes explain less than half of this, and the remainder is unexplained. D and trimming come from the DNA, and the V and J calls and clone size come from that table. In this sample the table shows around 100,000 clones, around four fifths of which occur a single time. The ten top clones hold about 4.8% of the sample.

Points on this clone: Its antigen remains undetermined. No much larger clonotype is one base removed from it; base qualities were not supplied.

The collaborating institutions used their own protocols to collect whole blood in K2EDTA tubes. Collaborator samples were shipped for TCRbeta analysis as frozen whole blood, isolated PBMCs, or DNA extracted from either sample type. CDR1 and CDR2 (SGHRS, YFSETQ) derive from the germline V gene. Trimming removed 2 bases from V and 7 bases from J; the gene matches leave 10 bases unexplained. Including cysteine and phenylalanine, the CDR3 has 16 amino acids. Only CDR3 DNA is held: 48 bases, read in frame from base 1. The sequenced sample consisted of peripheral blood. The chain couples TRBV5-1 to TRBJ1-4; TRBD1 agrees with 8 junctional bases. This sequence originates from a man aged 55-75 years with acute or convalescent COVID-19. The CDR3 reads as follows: CASSLTPGGAGEKLFF. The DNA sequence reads TGCGCCAGCAGCTTAACTCCAGGGGGCGCAGGTGAAAAACTGTTTTTT.